Reported below is one T cell receptor beta chain. The data were taken from a study of blood T cell repertoires in COVID-19. The CDR3 length is 15 residues. V was pared by 1 base and J by 5 bases, with 2 bases of the junction left unmatched. CDR1 is LNHNV, CDR2 YYDKDF, per germline (reference sequence). The assay was immunoSEQ multiplex PCR, and TCRdb's table has in-frame clones only and misses some. The profile shows some 150,000 clones, approximately 81% of them singletons. This chain uses TRBV15 with TRBJ2-2; 9 bases are shared with TRBD1. This TCR was sampled from a man aged 35 to 55 with acute or convalescent COVID-19. Sequencing input: peripheral blood. The CDR3 here is CATSRVQGATGELFF. The CDR3 DNA follows: TGTGCCACCAGCAGAGTACAGGGGGCAACCGGGGAGCTGTTTTTT.